The 21 T cell receptor beta chains reported below all come from one sample, sequenced in a study of blood T cell repertoires in COVID-19. Profiling relied on immunoSEQ multiplex PCR, and the TCRdb table lists in-frame clones only, not all of them. The table includes roughly 240,000 clones, about 88% detected once. The sequenced sample was peripheral blood. The receptor source for this set is a man aged 18 to 30 with active or convalescent COVID-19.

The rearrangement joins TRBV27 to TRBJ1-6; the D is unclear. V was cut by 6 bases and J by 5 bases, with 11 bases left in between. Germline CDR1 MNHEY, CDR2 SMNVEV (reference sequence). The CDR3 is 14 amino acids. The CDR3 loop reads CASRRTFDNSPLHF. CDR3 coding DNA: TGTGCCAGCAGGAGGACTTTCGATAATTCACCCCTCCACTTT.

To note about this clone: An end of the junction does not agree with germline; a read error may underlie this. V and J are TRBV6-5 and TRBJ2-2; D uncertain. The CDR3 sequence is 13 residues long. Germline V CDR1 and CDR2: MNHEY, SVGAGI. The CDR3 protein is CASSPTNAGELFF. In DNA form, the CDR3 reads TGTGCCAGCAGTCCTACGAACGCCGGGGAGCTGTTTTTT.

This sequence joins TRBV7-9 and TRBJ1-3, with TRBD1 as a possible D gene (6 bases). The germline V and J ends were trimmed by 1 base and 4 bases, with 11 bases remaining between them. CDR1 SEHNR and CDR2 FQNEAQ come from the germline V gene (reference sequence). The CDR3 has 15 amino acids. CDR3 DNA sequence: TGTGCCAGCAGCTTAGGCCAGGGGTACGGAAACACCATATATTTT. Translating gives CASSLGQGYGNTIYF.

This clone was seen just once. J is TRBJ2-1 and V is TRBV14; 14 bases match TRBD2. Germline-derived CDR1 and CDR2 are SGHDN and FVKESK. The CDR3 spans 16 residues. J gave up 10 bases and V 4 bases, and 9 bases lay outside the gene matches. The CDR3 region is CASSREGLAGVVEQFF. The CDR3 region has the DNA TGTGCCAGCAGCCGGGAGGGACTAGCGGGAGTAGTGGAGCAGTTCTTC.

The chain joins TRBV2 to TRBJ2-1, with TRBD2 as a possible D gene (6 bases). This CDR3 comprises 14 residues. V was clipped by 4 bases and J by 9 bases, with 16 bases between them. In germline, CDR1 is SNHLY, CDR2 FYNNEI. The CDR3 reads CASSALTSPREQFF. CDR3 nucleotide sequence: TGTGCCAGCAGTGCCCTAACTAGCCCACGTGAGCAGTTCTTC. Based on the CDR3 plus reference TRBV2 and TRBJ2-1, the full variable domain is EPEVTQTPSHQVTQMGQEVILRCVPISNHLYFYWYRQILGQKVEFLVSFYNNEISEKSEIFDDQFSVERPDGSNFTLKIRSTKLEDSAMYFCASSALTSPREQFFGPGTRLTVL.

The genes are TRBV7-9 and TRBJ1-2, with a tentative D call TRBD1 (6 bases). The CDR3 consists of 14 residues. V lost 0 bases to trimming and J lost 3 bases, with 8 bases between them. Per the germline V gene, CDR1 is SEHNR and CDR2 is FQNEAQ (reference sequence). CDR3 loop: CASSLATGHYGYTF. For the CDR3, the DNA is TGTGCCAGCAGCTTAGCGACAGGTCACTATGGCTACACCTTC.

V is TRBV12-5 and J is TRBJ1-3; 10 bases are a match to TRBD1. Germline CDR1 reads LGHNT; CDR2 reads FRNRAP. Unmatched junction bases numbered 14, after V lost 6 bases and J lost 0 bases. CDR3 length equals 19 residues. The CDR3 bases are TGTGCTAGTGGCCTACGGGACAGGGGCCCTTCGCTCTCTGGAAACACCATATATTTT. Translated, it gives CASGLRDRGPSLSGNTIYF.

The chain is built from TRBV6-5 and TRBJ2-3; 7 bases agree with TRBD2. The CDR3 extends over 16 amino acids. CDR1 and CDR2 from the germline V gene are MNHEY and SVGAGI. Unmatched junction bases numbered 12, after V lost 0 bases and J lost 9 bases. The CDR3 sequence is CASSYSGLAARSTQYF. CDR3 nucleotides: TGTGCCAGCAGTTACTCGGGTCTAGCGGCACGGTCAACGCAGTATTTT.

This chain connects TRBV19 to TRBJ2-3; 11 bases are a match to TRBD1. This CDR3 spans 18 amino acids. CDR1 LNHDA and CDR2 SQIVND come from the germline V gene (reference sequence). Unmatched junction bases numbered 11, after V lost 2 bases and J lost 4 bases. CDR3 region: CASSIRGAGQGVADTQYF. DNA for the CDR3: TGTGCCAGTAGTATACGAGGAGCGGGACAGGGGGTTGCAGATACGCAGTATTTT.

This rearrangement joins TRBV7-6 to TRBJ2-3; tentatively, D is TRBD1 (5 bases). With 1 base removed from V and 0 bases from J, the gap between germline ends came to 14 bases. This CDR3 has 17 amino acids. Germline CDR1 reads SGHVS; CDR2 reads FNYEAQ. CDR3 sequence reads: CASSLDTDTLSTDTQYF. The CDR3 DNA is TGTGCCAGCAGCTTAGACACGGACACTCTCAGCACAGATACGCAGTATTTT.

The chain recombines TRBV30 with TRBJ1-6; D remains ambiguous. With 5 bases removed from V and 7 bases from J, the gap between germline ends came to 6 bases. This CDR3 is built from 11 residues. CDR1 GTSNPN and CDR2 SVGIG come from the germline V gene (reference sequence). CDR3 in DNA: TGTGCCTGGGGCCTGAATTCACCCCTCCACTTT. Translated, it gives CAWGLNSPLHF.

The V and J genes are TRBV5-1 and TRBJ1-3, with D maybe TRBD1 (6 bases). Trimming removed 2 bases at V and 0 bases at J, with 21 bases between. Per germline, CDR1 SGHRS and CDR2 YFSETQ. The CDR3 loop spans 19 amino acids. This chain's CDR3 is CASSFFPIYREGSGNTIYF. The CDR3 DNA sequence: TGCGCCAGCAGCTTTTTCCCTATCTACAGGGAAGGCTCTGGAAACACCATATATTTT.

The chain recombines TRBV5-1 with TRBJ1-4; the D gene is possibly TRBD1 (5 bases). This CDR3 has 14 residues. The V end was cut by 6 bases, the J end by 6 bases, with 15 bases between. Germline-derived CDR1 and CDR2 are SGHRS and YFSETQ. CDR3 DNA sequence: TGCGCCAGCACCCGGACATCACGATATGAAAAACTGTTTTTT. Protein sequence: CASTRTSRYEKLFF.

The rearrangement links TRBV29-1 to TRBJ2-5, with D hard to call. Per germline, CDR1 SQVTM and CDR2 ANQGSEA. V lost 2 bases, J lost 5 bases, and 12 bases lay in between. The CDR3 is 13 residues long. In DNA form, the CDR3 reads TGCAGCGTTGAAAAGACGGTCGGGGAGACCCAGTACTTC. Amino acids: CSVEKTVGETQYF.

The rearrangement uses TRBV11-3 and TRBJ2-7; D unclear. Trimming pared 5 bases from V and 3 bases from J, leaving 17 bases between. CDR1 and CDR2 from the germline V gene are SGHNT and YENEEA. This CDR3 contains 15 residues. In DNA, the CDR3 is TGTGCCAGCAGCCAATTACCCCAGATTTTCTACGAGCAGTACTTC. This codes for CASSQLPQIFYEQYF. Supplemented by reference TRBV11-3 and TRBJ2-7, the full variable domain reads EAGVVQSPRYKIIEKKQPVAFWCNPISGHNTLYWYLQNLGQGPELLIRYENEEAVDDSQLPKDRFSAERLKGVDSTLKIQPAELGDSAVYLCASSQLPQIFYEQYFGPGTRLTVT.

V gene TRBV27 combines with J gene TRBJ1-1; 8 bases agree with TRBD1. Per the germline V gene, CDR1 is MNHEY and CDR2 is SMNVEV (reference sequence). The junction had 13 bases not matched to a gene; V was cut back by 5 bases and J by 11 bases. The CDR3 totals 14 residues. Written as DNA, the CDR3 is TGTGCCAGCAGTGCCGACGACAGGGGTTGGTGGGCTTTCTTT. Its protein is CASSADDRGWWAFF.

The chain recombines TRBV19 with TRBJ1-4, with TRBD1 as a possible D gene (6 bases). The V gene lost 9 bases and the J gene lost 7 bases, with 21 bases spanning the gap. Per germline, CDR1 LNHDA and CDR2 SQIVND (reference sequence). This CDR3 has 15 amino acids. The CDR3 loop is CASKDRHIIGEKLFF. The CDR3 bases are TGTGCCAGCAAGGACAGACACATCATAGGTGAAAAACTGTTTTTT.

The gene calls are TRBV28 and TRBJ2-4; possible D gene TRBD1, 5 bases. Germline lookup yields CDR1 MDHEN and CDR2 SYDVKM. V was trimmed by 3 bases and J by 0 bases, leaving 9 bases between them. This CDR3 has 15 residues. The CDR3 spells CASSLNRPAKNIQYF. The CDR3 coding sequence is TGTGCCAGCAGTTTGAACAGGCCAGCCAAAAACATTCAGTACTTC.

This chain joins TRBV11-1 and TRBJ2-4, with D unresolved. Germline V gene data show CDR1 as SGHAT and CDR2 as FQDESV (reference sequence). V was clipped by 0 bases and J by 9 bases, with 15 bases between them. The CDR3 is 15 amino acids. The CDR3 protein is CASSLARFGVGIQYF. In DNA, the CDR3 is TGTGCCAGCAGCTTAGCGCGTTTTGGAGTTGGCATTCAGTACTTC.

The chain employs TRBV7-6 and TRBJ2-7; TRBD1 matches 7 bases. The V and J ends lost 1 base and 2 bases, in that order; junction bases with no gene match: 5. This CDR3 spans 15 amino acids. In germline, CDR1 is SGHVS, CDR2 FNYEAQ. CDR3: CASSLEQGSPYEQYF. In DNA, the CDR3 is TGTGCCAGCAGCTTAGAACAGGGGAGCCCCTACGAGCAGTACTTC.

V gene TRBV2 combines with J gene TRBJ1-1, with TRBD1 matching over 9 bases. The V gene end was trimmed by 1 base and the J gene end by 8 bases; junction bases not matched to a gene: 2. The length of the CDR3 is 13 residues. Germline CDR1 SNHLY, CDR2 FYNNEI. CDR3 amino acids: CASSEVGQGEAFF. CDR3 sequence (DNA): TGTGCCAGCAGTGAAGTTGGACAGGGGGAAGCTTTCTTT.